This T cell receptor (beta chain) was found in a study of T cells in Graves' hyperthyroidism and ophthalmopathy. Patients aged 18 to 65 had newly diagnosed hyperthyroidism lasting under 2 months. Lactation, pregnancy, other autoimmune disease or uncontrolled infection excluded patients. What was amplified from RNA transcripts were TCR beta CDR3 regions. The HTBI primer set was used in a first-round RT-PCR of the TCR CDR3. TCRdb analysed the multiplex PCR reads with MiXCR anew, one entry per CDR3 protein. In the table there are 130,000 to 150,000 distinct CDR3 sequences, approximately 20% of which are singletons. Trimming removed 1 base from V and 3 bases from J, with 13 bases in between. The CDR3 has 15 residues. Looked up from germline, CDR1 is SGHAT and CDR2 is FQDESV (reference sequence). This clonotype was counted ten times or more.

The sample was blood. This chain joins TRBV11-1 and TRBJ2-7, with D unclear. This sequence was found in a woman in her 50s with Graves' hyperthyroidism that later progressed to Graves' ophthalmopathy. Here the CDR3 DNA reads TGTGCCAGCAGCTTAGGCAGCGATAAACTCTACGAGCAGTACTTC. Protein: CASSLGSDKLYEQYF. Full variable domain (rest looked up from reference TRBV11-1 and TRBJ2-7): EAEVAQSPRYKITEKSQAVAFWCDPISGHATLYWYRQILGQGPELLVQFQDESVVDDSQLPKDRFSAERLKGVDSTLKIQPAELGDSAMYLCASSLGSDKLYEQYFGPGTRLTVT.